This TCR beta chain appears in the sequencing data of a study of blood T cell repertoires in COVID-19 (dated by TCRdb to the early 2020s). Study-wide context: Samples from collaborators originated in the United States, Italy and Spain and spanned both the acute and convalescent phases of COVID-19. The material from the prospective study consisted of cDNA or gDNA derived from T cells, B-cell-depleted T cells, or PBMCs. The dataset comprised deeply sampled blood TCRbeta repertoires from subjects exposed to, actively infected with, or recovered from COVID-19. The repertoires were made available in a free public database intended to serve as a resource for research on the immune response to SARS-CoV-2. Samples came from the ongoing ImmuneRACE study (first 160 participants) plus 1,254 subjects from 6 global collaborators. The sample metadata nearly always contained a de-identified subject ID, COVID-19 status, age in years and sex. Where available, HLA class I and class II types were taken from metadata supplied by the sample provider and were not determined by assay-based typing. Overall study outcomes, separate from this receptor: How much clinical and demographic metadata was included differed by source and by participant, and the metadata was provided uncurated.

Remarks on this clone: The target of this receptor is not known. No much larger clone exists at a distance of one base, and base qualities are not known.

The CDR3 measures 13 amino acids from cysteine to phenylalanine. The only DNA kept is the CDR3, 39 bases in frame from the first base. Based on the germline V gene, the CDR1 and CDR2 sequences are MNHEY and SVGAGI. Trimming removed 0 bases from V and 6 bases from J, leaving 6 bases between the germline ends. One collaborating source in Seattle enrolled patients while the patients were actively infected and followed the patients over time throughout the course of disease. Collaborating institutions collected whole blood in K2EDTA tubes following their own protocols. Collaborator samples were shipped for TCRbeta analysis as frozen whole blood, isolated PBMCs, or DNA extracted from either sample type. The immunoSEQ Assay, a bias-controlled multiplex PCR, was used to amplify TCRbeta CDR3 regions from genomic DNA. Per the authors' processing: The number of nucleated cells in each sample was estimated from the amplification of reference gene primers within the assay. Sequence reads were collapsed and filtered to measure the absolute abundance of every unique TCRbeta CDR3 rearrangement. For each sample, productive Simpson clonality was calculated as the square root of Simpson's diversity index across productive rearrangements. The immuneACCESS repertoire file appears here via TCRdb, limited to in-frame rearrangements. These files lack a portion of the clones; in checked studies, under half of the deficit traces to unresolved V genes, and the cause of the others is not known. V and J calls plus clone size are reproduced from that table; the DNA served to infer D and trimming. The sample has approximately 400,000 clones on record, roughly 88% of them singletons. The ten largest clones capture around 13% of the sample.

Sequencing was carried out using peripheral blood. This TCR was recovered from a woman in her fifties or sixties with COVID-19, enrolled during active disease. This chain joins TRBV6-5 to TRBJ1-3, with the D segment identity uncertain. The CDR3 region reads CASSYSQANTIYF. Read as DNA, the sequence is TGTGCCAGCAGTTACTCTCAGGCAAACACCATATATTTT.